These 18 T cell receptor beta chains were all obtained from the same sample, sequenced in a study of blood T cell repertoires in COVID-19. The assay was immunoSEQ multiplex PCR, and TCRdb's table has in-frame clones only and misses some. This sample yields about 83,000 clones, of which roughly 76% are seen a single time; about 20% belongs to the top ten. Sequenced material: peripheral blood. Every receptor here comes from a woman older than 75 with active or convalescent COVID-19.

The chain carries TRBV5-5 and TRBJ1-2; D is possibly TRBD1 (5 bases). The ends were cut back, 7 bases at V and 4 bases at J, with 17 bases in the middle. This CDR3 spans 14 amino acids. Germline lookup yields CDR1 SGHKS and CDR2 YYEKEE (reference sequence). The CDR3 sequence: CASERGGAPYGYTF. The CDR3 nucleotides are TGTGCCAGCGAGCGTGGAGGGGCTCCCTATGGCTACACCTTC.

This clone occurred a few times. This rearrangement joins TRBV5-4 to TRBJ1-2, with TRBD1 identical over 8 bases. CDR3 length: 14 residues. Germline V gives CDR1 SGHNT, CDR2 YYREEE (reference sequence). Trimming took 4 bases from V and 4 from J; bases not matched to a gene: 6. The DNA for the CDR3 is TGTGCCAGCAGCGGGGGACAGGAGGTCTATGGCTACACCTTC. As protein: CASSGGQEVYGYTF.

The rearrangement links TRBV7-6 to TRBJ1-1, with 7 bases aligning to TRBD1. The germline gives CDR1 SGHVS, CDR2 FNYEAQ. This CDR3 spans 13 amino acids. The V segment lost 5 bases and the J segment 4 bases; nucleotides outside the gene matches: 4. This CDR3 reads CASSVTGFTEAFF. In DNA, the CDR3 is TGTGCCAGCAGCGTGACAGGGTTCACTGAAGCTTTCTTT.

J is TRBJ1-2 and V is TRBV7-2; D is unclear. V was clipped by 1 base and J by 3 bases, with 12 bases between them. Germline CDR1 and CDR2: SGHTA and FQGNSA. This CDR3 is built from 15 residues. This chain's CDR3 is CASSLDVRNYYGYTF. In DNA form, the CDR3 reads TGTGCCAGCAGCTTAGATGTCAGGAACTACTATGGCTACACCTTC.

Only a few counts were recorded for this clone. The gene calls are TRBV20-1 and TRBJ2-7, with 8 bases lining up with TRBD2. V was clipped by 3 bases and J by 0 bases; unmatched bases: 7. Germline assignment: CDR1 DFQATT and CDR2 SNEGSKA (reference sequence). The CDR3 spans 15 residues. CDR3 sequence (DNA): TGCAGTGCTAGTGGGGTAGCGGGGAGCTCCTACGAGCAGTACTTC. This encodes CSASGVAGSSYEQYF.

The chain carries TRBV5-1 and TRBJ2-7; 7 nucleotides line up with TRBD2. V gave up 4 bases and J gave up 6 bases; unmatched junction bases: 7. In germline, CDR1 is SGHRS, CDR2 YFSETQ. The CDR3 covers 13 residues. CDR3 amino acids: CASSPSGAAEQYF. The CDR3 DNA reads TGCGCCAGCAGCCCTAGCGGAGCCGCCGAGCAGTACTTC. Based on the CDR3 plus reference TRBV5-1 and TRBJ2-7, the full variable domain is KAGVTQTPRYLIKTRGQQVTLSCSPISGHRSVSWYQQTPGQGLQFLFEYFSETQRNKGNFPGRFSGRQFSNSRSEMNVSTLELGDSALYLCASSPSGAAEQYFGPGTRLTVT.

To note about this clone: The junction departs from germline at one end; a sequencing error may be responsible. The CDR3 DNA follows: TGTGCCACCAGCCGAGAGTTGCGGACAGGGTCGGAGACCCAGTACTTC. Translated: CATSRELRTGSETQYF. The V call is TRBV15, the J call TRBJ2-5; 8 nucleotides align to TRBD1. The CDR3 loop spans 16 amino acids. Germline V CDR1 and CDR2: LNHNV, YYDKDF (reference sequence).

The rearrangement uses TRBV19 and TRBJ2-1; 10 positions agree with TRBD2. Germline CDR1 and CDR2: LNHDA and SQIVND (reference sequence). Trimming removed 6 bases from V and 8 bases from J; junction bases left unmatched: 4. The CDR3 extends over 13 amino acids. CDR3 coding DNA: TGTGCCAGTAGCCAAGCGGGAGGGTATGAGCAGTTCTTC. Translating it yields CASSQAGGYEQFF.

This chain joins TRBV20-1 and TRBJ1-2, with D hard to call. The ends were cut back, 3 bases at V and 2 bases at J, with 10 bases in the middle. Germline CDR1 and CDR2: DFQATT and SNEGSKA (reference sequence). This CDR3 comprises 13 residues. Here the CDR3 reads CSASDGSNYGYTF. CDR3 in DNA: TGCAGTGCTAGTGACGGTTCGAACTATGGCTACACCTTC.

This clone was counted once. The chain links TRBV6-2 or TRBV6-3 to TRBJ1-6; 12 positions agree with TRBD1. V lost 6 bases, J lost 6 bases, and 3 bases stayed unmatched. CDR3 length: 15 residues. Germline V gene sequence: CDR1 MNHEY, CDR2 SVGEGT. The DNA of the CDR3 is TGTGCCAGCAGCTCGGGACAGGGGGCTAATTCACCCCTCCACTTT. Translated: CASSSGQGANSPLHF.

This clone was seen more than once but under ten times. The chain is built from TRBV27 and TRBJ2-2; D possibly corresponds to TRBD1 (6 bases). This CDR3 region has 15 residues. The V gene lost 3 bases and the J gene lost 1 base, with 9 bases spanning the gap. In germline, CDR1 is MNHEY, CDR2 SMNVEV (reference sequence). The CDR3 DNA follows: TGTGCCAGCAGTTTCCAGACAGGGAACACCGGGGAGCTGTTTTTT. It codes for CASSFQTGNTGELFF.

The V call is TRBV19, the J call TRBJ1-2; no reliable D call. V shed 3 bases and J shed 2 bases, with 16 bases lying between them. Germline CDR1 and CDR2: LNHDA and SQIVND (reference sequence). The CDR3 runs 16 residues. The CDR3 spells CASSILASVANYGYTF. The CDR3 DNA is TGTGCCAGTAGTATCTTGGCCAGCGTCGCAAACTATGGCTACACCTTC.

This clone was counted only a few times. V usage is TRBV5-6 and J usage is TRBJ1-4; D remains ambiguous. Per the germline V gene, CDR1 is SGHDT and CDR2 is YYEEEE. The V and J ends lost 5 bases and 3 bases respectively, with 11 bases between them. The CDR3 totals 14 residues. The CDR3 protein is CASSWRVANEKLFF. The CDR3 DNA is TGTGCCAGCAGTTGGAGGGTGGCTAATGAAAAACTGTTTTTT.

This chain connects TRBV5-8 to TRBJ2-1, with a weak D call TRBD1 (5 bases). V was shortened by 0 bases and J by 3 bases, with 10 bases between the two germline ends. The CDR3 extends over 15 amino acids. Germline assignment: CDR1 SGHTS and CDR2 YDEGEE. CDR3 coding DNA: TGTGCCAGCAGCTTGGTTGTGACAGACTACAATGAGCAGTTCTTC. Residues: CASSLVVTDYNEQFF.

V is TRBV12-3 or TRBV12-4 and J is TRBJ2-1, with D possibly being TRBD2 (5 bases). The V gene lost 1 base and the J gene lost 9 bases, with 7 bases spanning the gap. The length of the CDR3 is 12 residues. CDR3 nucleotide sequence: TGTGCCAGCAGTTTAGTCCGGGGTGAGCAGTTCTTC. This encodes CASSLVRGEQFF.

The count of this clone is one. The V and J genes are TRBV30 and TRBJ2-6; tentatively, D is TRBD2 (7 bases). The germline V and J ends were trimmed by 4 bases and 0 bases, with 13 bases remaining between them. This CDR3 has 16 amino acids. CDR1 and CDR2 (germline): GTSNPN, SVGIG (reference sequence). The CDR3 nucleotides are TGTGCCTGGACCGGGGGGCCCCTCTCTGGGGCCAACGTCCTGACTTTC. Its protein product is CAWTGGPLSGANVLTF.

The rearrangement joins TRBV5-8 to TRBJ1-6, with a tentative D call TRBD1 (5 bases). Per the germline V gene, CDR1 is SGHTS and CDR2 is YDEGEE. CDR3 size: 14 residues. The ends were cut back, 4 bases at V and 10 bases at J, with 15 bases in the middle. The chain's CDR3 is CASSLADSNSPLHF. The CDR3 nucleotides are TGTGCCAGCAGCCTTGCCGACAGCAACTCACCCCTCCACTTT.

This clone has ten or more counts. The V and J genes are TRBV4-3 and TRBJ1-6, with a tentative D call TRBD1 (5 bases). The length of the CDR3 is 15 residues. Looked up from germline, CDR1 is LGHNA and CDR2 is YSLEER. Trimming cost V 3 bases and J 5 bases, with 11 bases left between them. CDR3 in amino acids: CASSQITTDNSPLHF. In DNA form, the CDR3 reads TGCGCCAGCAGCCAGATCACGACAGATAATTCACCCCTCCACTTT.